A selection of T cell receptor beta chains follows, all from one sample in a study of cytomegalovirus exposure and HLA in healthy donors. Clones were read by immunoSEQ multiplex PCR, and TCRdb kept only the in-frame ones, dropping some. Its table lists tens of thousands of clones. The sequencing sample was made of PBMCs. These receptor sequences come from a woman in her thirties or forties in good health and CMV-seropositive. Each CDR3 is given with its conserved first and last residue. A D gene is named only where the DNA matches it firmly.

v_call,j_call,d_call,cdr3_length,cdr3_nt,cdr3_aa
TRBV2,TRBJ2-7,TRBD2,13,TGTGCCAGGTCGGGACTAGCGGGAGACGAGCAGTACTTC,CARSGLAGDEQYF
TRBV7-3,TRBJ2-1,TRBD2,15,TGTGCCAGCAGCAAACTAGCGGGAGGCTACAATGAGCAGTTCTTC,CASSKLAGGYNEQFF
TRBV7-2,TRBJ2-3,TRBD2,16,TGTGCCAGCAGCTTCCTAGGACTAGCGGGAGCAGATACGCAGTATTTT,CASSFLGLAGADTQYF
TRBV7-9,TRBJ1-3,TRBD1,13,TGTGCCAGCAGACAGGGGACGGGAAACACCATATATTTT,CASRQGTGNTIYF
TRBV6-6,TRBJ2-3,NA,14,TGTGCCAGCAGTTACTCGCTAGATACAGATACGCAGTATTTT,CASSYSLDTDTQYF
TRBV30,TRBJ2-7,NA,15,TGTGCCTGGAGACACCCCCGACTAGGGGCTGACGAGCAGTACTTC,CAWRHPRLGADEQYF
TRBV7-9,TRBJ1-5,NA,14,TGTGCCAGCAGCTTCAATCCAGGGAATCAGCCCCAGCATTTT,CASSFNPGNQPQHF
TRBV5-1,TRBJ1-1,NA,13,TGCGCCAGCGGCCCGGGTTTGGATACTGAAGCTTTCTTT,CASGPGLDTEAFF
TRBV9,TRBJ2-3,TRBD2,15,TGTGCCAGCAGCGCCGGGACTAGCGTACGAGATACGCAGTATTTT,CASSAGTSVRDTQYF
TRBV5-1,TRBJ1-3,TRBD1,14,TGCGCCAGCAGCTTGGGACAGGGGGGAAACACCATATATTTT,CASSLGQGGNTIYF
TRBV28,TRBJ1-1,NA,15,TGTGCCAGCAGGATGCAGGGTTGGGGGGGCACTGAAGCTTTCTTT,CASRMQGWGGTEAFF
TRBV6-5,TRBJ2-1,TRBD2,15,TGTGCCAGCAGCGCGGGGGCGGGGGGTGAGAATGAGCAGTTCTTC,CASSAGAGGENEQFF
TRBV30,TRBJ2-1,NA,13,TGTGCCTGGACTTCCAAGTCGGGCAATGAGCAGTTCTTC,CAWTSKSGNEQFF
TRBV27,TRBJ2-7,TRBD1,12,TGTGCCAGCAGTGACAGGGCACACGAGCAGTACTTC,CASSDRAHEQYF
TRBV30,TRBJ2-7,TRBD2,14,TGTGCCTGGACAACCGGGACTAGCGGATACGAGCAGTACTTC,CAWTTGTSGYEQYF
TRBV10-3,TRBJ1-2,TRBD1,15,TGTGCCATCAGTGAGTCGACAGGGGAAGGGTATGGCTACACCTTC,CAISESTGEGYGYTF
TRBV27,TRBJ1-5,NA,13,TGTGCCAGCAGTTGGGGCGTGAATCAGCCCCAGCATTTT,CASSWGVNQPQHF
TRBV27,TRBJ2-1,TRBD2,13,TGTGCCAGCAGTTTAGAGCGGGGTAATGAGCAGTTCTTC,CASSLERGNEQFF
TRBV27,TRBJ2-6,TRBD1,17,TGTGCCAGCACCAAAGACAGGGGAGCTCGTGGGGCCAACGTCCTGACTTTC,CASTKDRGARGANVLTF
TRBV11-2,TRBJ2-5,NA,16,TGTGCCAGCAGCTTAGATTACACAACCAGGCAAGAGACCCAGTACTTC,CASSLDYTTRQETQYF
TRBV9,TRBJ2-7,NA,14,TGTGCCAGCAGCGAAGGGGGAGTTCCCTACGAGCAGTACTTC,CASSEGGVPYEQYF
TRBV2,TRBJ2-2,NA,14,TGTGCCAGCATGGAGGGCCTGAACACCGGGGAGCTGTTTTTT,CASMEGLNTGELFF